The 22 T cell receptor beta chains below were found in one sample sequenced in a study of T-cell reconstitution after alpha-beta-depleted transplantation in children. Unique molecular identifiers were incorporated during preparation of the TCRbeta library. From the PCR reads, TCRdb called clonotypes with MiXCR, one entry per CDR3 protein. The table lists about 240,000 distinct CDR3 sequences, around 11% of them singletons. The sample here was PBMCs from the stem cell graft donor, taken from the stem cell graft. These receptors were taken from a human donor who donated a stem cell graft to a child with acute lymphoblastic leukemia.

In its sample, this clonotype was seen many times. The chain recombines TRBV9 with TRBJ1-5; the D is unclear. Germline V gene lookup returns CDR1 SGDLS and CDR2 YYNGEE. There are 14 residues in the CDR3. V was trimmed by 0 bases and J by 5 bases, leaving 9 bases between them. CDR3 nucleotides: TGTGCCAGCAGCGTAGGGAAAGGACATCAGCCCCAGCATTTT. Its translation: CASSVGKGHQPQHF.

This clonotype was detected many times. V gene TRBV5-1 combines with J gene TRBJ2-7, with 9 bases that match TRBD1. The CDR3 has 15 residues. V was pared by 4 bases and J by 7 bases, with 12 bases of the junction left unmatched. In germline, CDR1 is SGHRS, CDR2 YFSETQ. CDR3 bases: TGCGCCAGCAGCCCCGGGGACAGGGAAGGGCGGGAGCAGTACTTC. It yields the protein CASSPGDREGREQYF.

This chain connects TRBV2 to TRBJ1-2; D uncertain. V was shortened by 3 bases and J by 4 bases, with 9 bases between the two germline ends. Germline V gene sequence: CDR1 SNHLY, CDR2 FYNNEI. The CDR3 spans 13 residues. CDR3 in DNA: TGTGCCAGCAGTGAGGAGCTAACCTATGGCTACACCTTC. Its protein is CASSEELTYGYTF.

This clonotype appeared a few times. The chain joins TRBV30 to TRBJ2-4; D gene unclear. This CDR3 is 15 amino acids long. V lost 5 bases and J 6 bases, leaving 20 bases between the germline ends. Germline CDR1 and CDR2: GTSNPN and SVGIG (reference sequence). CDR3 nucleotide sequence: TGTGCCTGGGCTACCCAACTGCCGAGTGGAAACATTCAGTACTTC. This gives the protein CAWATQLPSGNIQYF.

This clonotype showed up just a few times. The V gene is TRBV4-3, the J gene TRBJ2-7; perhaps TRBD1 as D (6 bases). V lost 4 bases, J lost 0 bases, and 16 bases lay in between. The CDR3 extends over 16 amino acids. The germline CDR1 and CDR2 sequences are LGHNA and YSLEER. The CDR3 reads CASSPRIGGSSYEQYF. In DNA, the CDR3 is TGCGCCAGCAGCCCTCGAATAGGGGGTAGCTCCTACGAGCAGTACTTC.

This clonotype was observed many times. In DNA, the CDR3 is TGTGCCAGCAGCCAAGAATGGTTCGAGGGCTACACCTTC. Encoded protein: CASSQEWFEGYTF. The rearrangement uses TRBV14 and TRBJ1-2; no clear D. CDR3 length: 13 amino acids. Between the trimmed V and J ends, which lost 0 bases and 8 bases, there was a span of 10 bases. In germline, CDR1 is SGHDN, CDR2 FVKESK.

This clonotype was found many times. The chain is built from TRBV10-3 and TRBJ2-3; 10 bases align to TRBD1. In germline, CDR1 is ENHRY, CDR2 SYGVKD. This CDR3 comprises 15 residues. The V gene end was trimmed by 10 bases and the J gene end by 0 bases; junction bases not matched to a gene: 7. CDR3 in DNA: TGTGCCACTCGGACAGGGGGGACTAGCACAGATACGCAGTATTTT. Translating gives CATRTGGTSTDTQYF.

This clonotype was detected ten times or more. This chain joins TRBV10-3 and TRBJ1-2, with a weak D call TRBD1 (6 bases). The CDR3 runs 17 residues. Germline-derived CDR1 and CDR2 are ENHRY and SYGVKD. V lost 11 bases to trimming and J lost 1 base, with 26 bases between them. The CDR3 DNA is TGTGCCGGGGAAAACAGGGACATAGGAGGTGGTAACTATGGCTACACCTTC. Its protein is CAGENRDIGGGNYGYTF.

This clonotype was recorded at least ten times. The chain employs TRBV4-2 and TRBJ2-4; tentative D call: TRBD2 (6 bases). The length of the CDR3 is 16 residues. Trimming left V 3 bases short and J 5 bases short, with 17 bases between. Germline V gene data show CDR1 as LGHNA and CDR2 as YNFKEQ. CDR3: CASSHVSGRGENIQYF. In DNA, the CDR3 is TGTGCCAGCAGCCATGTTAGCGGTAGAGGAGAAAACATTCAGTACTTC.

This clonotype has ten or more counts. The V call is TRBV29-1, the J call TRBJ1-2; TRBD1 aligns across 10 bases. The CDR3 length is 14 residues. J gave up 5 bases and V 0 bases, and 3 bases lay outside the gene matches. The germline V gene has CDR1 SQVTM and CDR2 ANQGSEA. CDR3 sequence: CSVEDGQGGYGYTF. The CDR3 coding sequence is TGCAGCGTTGAAGATGGACAGGGGGGTTATGGCTACACCTTC.

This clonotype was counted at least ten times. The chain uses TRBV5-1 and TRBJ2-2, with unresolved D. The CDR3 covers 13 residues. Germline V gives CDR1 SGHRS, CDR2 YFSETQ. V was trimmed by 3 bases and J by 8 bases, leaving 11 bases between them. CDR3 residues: CASSSTNSGELFF. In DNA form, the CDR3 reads TGCGCCAGCAGCTCGACCAACTCTGGGGAGCTGTTTTTT. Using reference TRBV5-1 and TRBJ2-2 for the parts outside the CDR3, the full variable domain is KAGVTQTPRYLIKTRGQQVTLSCSPISGHRSVSWYQQTPGQGLQFLFEYFSETQRNKGNFPGRFSGRQFSNSRSEMNVSTLELGDSALYLCASSSTNSGELFFGEGSRLTVL.

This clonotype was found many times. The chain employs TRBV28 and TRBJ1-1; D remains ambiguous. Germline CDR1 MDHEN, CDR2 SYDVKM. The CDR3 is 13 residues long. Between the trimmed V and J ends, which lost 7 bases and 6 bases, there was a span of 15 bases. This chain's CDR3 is CASNLVSGAEAFF. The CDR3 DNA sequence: TGTGCCAGCAACCTCGTGAGTGGGGCTGAAGCTTTCTTT.

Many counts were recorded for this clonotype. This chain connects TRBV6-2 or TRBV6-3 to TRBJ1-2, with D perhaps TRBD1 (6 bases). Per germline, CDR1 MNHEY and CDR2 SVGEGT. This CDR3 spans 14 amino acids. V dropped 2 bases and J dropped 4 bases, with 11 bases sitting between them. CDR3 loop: CASSYTLDSYGYTF. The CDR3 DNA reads TGTGCCAGCAGTTACACCTTGGACAGCTATGGCTACACCTTC.

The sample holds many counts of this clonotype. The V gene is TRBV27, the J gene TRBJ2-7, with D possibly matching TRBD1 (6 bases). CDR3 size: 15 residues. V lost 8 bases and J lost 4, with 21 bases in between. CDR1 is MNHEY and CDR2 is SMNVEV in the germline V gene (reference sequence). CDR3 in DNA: TGTGCCAGCGCTTTATCAAGGACAGTTATTTACGAGCAGTACTTC. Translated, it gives CASALSRTVIYEQYF.

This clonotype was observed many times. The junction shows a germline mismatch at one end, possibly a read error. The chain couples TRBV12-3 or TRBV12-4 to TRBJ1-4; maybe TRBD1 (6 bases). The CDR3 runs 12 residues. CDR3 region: CASSLSIGDTTF. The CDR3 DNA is TGTGCCAGCAGTTTGTCTATAGGGGACACCACTTTT.

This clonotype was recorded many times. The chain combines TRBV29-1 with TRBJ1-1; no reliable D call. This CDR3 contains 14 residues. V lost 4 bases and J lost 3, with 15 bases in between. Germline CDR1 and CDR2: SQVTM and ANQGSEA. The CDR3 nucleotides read TGCAGCGTTGCGTTAGGCAGCCGATACACTGAAGCTTTCTTT. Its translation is CSVALGSRYTEAFF.

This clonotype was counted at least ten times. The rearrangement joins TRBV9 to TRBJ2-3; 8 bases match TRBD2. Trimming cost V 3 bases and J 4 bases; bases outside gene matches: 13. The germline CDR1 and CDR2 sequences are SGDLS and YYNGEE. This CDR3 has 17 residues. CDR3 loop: CASSARASGRVSDTQYF. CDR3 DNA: TGTGCCAGCAGCGCCCGTGCGAGCGGGAGAGTCTCAGATACGCAGTATTTT.

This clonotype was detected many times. The DNA for the CDR3 is TGTGCCAGCAGTTACTCAGGGGCGGGCGAGCAGTACTTC. It codes for CASSYSGAGEQYF. The rearrangement links TRBV6-5 to TRBJ2-7; D possibly uses TRBD1 or TRBD2 (5 bases each). With 0 bases removed from V and 6 bases from J, the gap between germline ends came to 9 bases. Per germline, CDR1 MNHEY and CDR2 SVGAGI. This CDR3 has 13 residues.

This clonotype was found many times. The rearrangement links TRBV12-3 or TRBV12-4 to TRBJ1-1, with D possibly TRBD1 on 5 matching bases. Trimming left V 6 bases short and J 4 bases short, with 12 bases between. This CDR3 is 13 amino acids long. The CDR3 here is CASRPRESTEAFF. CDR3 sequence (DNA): TGTGCCAGCAGACCCAGGGAATCCACTGAAGCTTTCTTT.

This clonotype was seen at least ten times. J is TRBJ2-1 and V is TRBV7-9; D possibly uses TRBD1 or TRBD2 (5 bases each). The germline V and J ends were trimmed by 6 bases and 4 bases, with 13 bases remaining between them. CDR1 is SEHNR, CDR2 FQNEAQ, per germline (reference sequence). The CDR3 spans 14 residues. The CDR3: CASSPGPLYNEQFF. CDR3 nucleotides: TGTGCCAGCAGTCCGGGACCTCTGTACAATGAGCAGTTCTTC.

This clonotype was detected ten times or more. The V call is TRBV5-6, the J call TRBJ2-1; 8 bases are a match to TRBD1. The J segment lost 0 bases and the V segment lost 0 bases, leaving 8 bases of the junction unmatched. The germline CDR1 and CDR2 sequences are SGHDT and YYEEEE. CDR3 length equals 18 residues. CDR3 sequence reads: CASSLEVRTGPSYNEQFF. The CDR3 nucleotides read TGTGCCAGCAGCTTGGAGGTTCGGACAGGGCCCTCCTACAATGAGCAGTTCTTC. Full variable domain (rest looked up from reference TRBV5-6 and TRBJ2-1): DAGVTQSPTHLIKTRGQQVTLRCSPKSGHDTVSWYQQALGQGPQFIFQYYEEEERQRGNFPDRFSGHQFPNYSSELNVNALLLGDSALYLCASSLEVRTGPSYNEQFFGPGTRLTVL.

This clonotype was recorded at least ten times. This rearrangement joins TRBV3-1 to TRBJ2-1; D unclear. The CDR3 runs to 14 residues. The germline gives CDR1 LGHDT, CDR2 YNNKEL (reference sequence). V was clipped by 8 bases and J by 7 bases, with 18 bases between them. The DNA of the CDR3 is TGTGCCAGCGCGATTGGACCCAAGCAGAATGAGCAGTTCTTC. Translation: CASAIGPKQNEQFF.